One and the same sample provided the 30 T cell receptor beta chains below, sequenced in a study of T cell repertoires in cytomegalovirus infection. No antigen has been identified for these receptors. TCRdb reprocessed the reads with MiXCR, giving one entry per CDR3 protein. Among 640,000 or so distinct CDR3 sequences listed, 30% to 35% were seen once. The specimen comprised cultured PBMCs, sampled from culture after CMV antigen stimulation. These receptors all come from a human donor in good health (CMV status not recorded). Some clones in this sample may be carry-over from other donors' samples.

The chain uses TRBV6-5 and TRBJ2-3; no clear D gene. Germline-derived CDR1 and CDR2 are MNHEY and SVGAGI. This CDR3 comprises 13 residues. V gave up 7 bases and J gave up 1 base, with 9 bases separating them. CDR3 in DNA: TGTGCCAGCAACCCCTCGGGCACAGATACGCAGTATTTT. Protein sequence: CASNPSGTDTQYF.

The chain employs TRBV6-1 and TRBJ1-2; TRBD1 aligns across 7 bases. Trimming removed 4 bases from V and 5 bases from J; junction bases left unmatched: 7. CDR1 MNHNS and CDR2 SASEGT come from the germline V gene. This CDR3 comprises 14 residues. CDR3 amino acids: CASSVNRGTYGYTF. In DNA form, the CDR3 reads TGTGCCAGCAGTGTCAACAGGGGAACGTATGGCTACACCTTC.

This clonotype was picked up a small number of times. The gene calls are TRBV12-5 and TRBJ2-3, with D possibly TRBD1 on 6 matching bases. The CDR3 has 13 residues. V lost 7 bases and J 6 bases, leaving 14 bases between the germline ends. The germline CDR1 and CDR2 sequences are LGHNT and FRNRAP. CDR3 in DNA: TGTGCTAGTGCAGGATACAGGGTGGATACGCAGTATTTT. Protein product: CASAGYRVDTQYF.

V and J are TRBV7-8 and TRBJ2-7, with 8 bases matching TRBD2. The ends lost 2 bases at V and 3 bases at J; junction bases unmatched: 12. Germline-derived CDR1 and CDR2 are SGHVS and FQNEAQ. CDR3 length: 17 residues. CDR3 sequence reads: CASSLNPGGPRVYEQYF. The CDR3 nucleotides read TGTGCCAGCAGCTTAAACCCGGGAGGGCCTCGGGTCTACGAGCAGTACTTC.

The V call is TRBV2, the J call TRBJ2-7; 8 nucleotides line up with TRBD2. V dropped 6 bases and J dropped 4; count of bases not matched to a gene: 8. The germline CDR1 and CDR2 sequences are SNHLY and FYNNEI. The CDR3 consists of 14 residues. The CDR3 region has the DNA TGTGCCAGCAGGGGGGGGACTAGTACGTACGAGCAGTACTTC. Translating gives CASRGGTSTYEQYF. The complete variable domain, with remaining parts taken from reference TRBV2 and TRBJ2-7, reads EPEVTQTPSHQVTQMGQEVILRCVPISNHLYFYWYRQILGQKVEFLVSFYNNEISEKSEIFDDQFSVERPDGSNFTLKIRSTKLEDSAMYFCASRGGTSTYEQYFGPGTRLTVT.

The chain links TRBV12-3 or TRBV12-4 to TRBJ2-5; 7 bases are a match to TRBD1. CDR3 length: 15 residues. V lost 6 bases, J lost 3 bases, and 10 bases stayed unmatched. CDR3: CASSHPGTEKETQYF. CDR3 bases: TGTGCCAGCAGCCACCCCGGGACAGAAAAAGAGACCCAGTACTTC.

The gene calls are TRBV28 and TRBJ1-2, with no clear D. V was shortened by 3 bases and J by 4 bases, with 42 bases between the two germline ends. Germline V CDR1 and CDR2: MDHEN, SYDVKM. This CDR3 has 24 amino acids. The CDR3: CASSFSGWGKAIGHDQTRGYGYTF. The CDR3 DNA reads TGTGCCAGCAGTTTTTCTGGCTGGGGAAAAGCAATAGGCCACGACCAAACCCGGGGCTATGGCTACACCTTC.

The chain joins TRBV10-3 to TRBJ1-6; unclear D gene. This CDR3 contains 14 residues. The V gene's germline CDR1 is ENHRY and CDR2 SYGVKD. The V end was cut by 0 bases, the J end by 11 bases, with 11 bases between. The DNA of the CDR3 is TGTGCCATCAGTGAGTCGGACGGAGCGGCACCCCTCCACTTT. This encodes CAISESDGAAPLHF.

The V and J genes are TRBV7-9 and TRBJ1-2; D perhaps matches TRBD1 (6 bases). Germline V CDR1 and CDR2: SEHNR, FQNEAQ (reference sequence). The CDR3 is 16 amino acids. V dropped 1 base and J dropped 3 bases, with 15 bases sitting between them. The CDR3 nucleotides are TGTGCCAGCAGCTTAGATGGCTCGGGGGGCTACTATGGCTACACCTTC. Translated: CASSLDGSGGYYGYTF. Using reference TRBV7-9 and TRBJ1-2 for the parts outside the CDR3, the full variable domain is DTGVSQNPRHKITKRGQNVTFRCDPISEHNRLYWYRQTLGQGPEFLTYFQNEAQLEKSRLLSDRFSAERPKGSFSTLEIQRTEQGDSAMYLCASSLDGSGGYYGYTFGSGTRLTVV.

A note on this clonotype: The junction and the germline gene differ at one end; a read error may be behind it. The CDR3 spells CASSIRGSWYEQYF. The DNA for the CDR3 is TGTGCCAGCAGTATAAGGGGGAGTTGGTACGAGCAGTACTTC. The chain is built from TRBV19 and TRBJ2-7, with D possibly TRBD1 on 6 matching bases. The CDR3 is made up of 14 amino acids. Germline V CDR1 and CDR2: LNHDA, SQIVND (reference sequence). The full variable domain, in which reference TRBV19 and TRBJ2-7 provide the parts outside the CDR3, is DGGITQSPKYLFRKEGQNVTLSCEQNLNHDAMYWYRQDPGQGLRLIYYSQIVNDFQKGDIAEGYSVSREKKESFPLTVTSAQKNPTAFYLCASSIRGSWYEQYFGPGTRLTVT.

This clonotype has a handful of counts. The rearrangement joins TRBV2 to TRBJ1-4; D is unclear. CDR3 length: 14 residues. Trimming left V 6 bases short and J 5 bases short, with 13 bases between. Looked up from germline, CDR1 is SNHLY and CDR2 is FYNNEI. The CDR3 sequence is CASSPTRGNEKLFF. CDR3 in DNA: TGTGCCAGCAGCCCGACCCGAGGGAATGAAAAACTGTTTTTT.

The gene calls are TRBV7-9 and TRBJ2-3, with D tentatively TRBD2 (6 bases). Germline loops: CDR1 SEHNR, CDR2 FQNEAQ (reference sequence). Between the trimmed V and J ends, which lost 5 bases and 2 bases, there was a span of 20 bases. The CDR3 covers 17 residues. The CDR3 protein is CASSPVRGRAHTDTQYF. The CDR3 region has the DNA TGTGCCAGCAGCCCCGTGCGGGGTAGGGCTCACACAGATACGCAGTATTTT. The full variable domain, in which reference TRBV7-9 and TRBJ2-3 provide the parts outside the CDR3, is DTGVSQNPRHKITKRGQNVTFRCDPISEHNRLYWYRQTLGQGPEFLTYFQNEAQLEKSRLLSDRFSAERPKGSFSTLEIQRTEQGDSAMYLCASSPVRGRAHTDTQYFGPGTRLTVL.

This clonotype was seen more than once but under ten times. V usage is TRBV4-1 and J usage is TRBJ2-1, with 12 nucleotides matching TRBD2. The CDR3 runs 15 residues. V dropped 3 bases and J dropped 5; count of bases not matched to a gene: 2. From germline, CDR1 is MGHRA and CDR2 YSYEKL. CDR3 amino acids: CASSQRLAGDNEQFF. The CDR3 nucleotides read TGCGCCAGCAGCCAGAGACTAGCGGGAGACAATGAGCAGTTCTTC.

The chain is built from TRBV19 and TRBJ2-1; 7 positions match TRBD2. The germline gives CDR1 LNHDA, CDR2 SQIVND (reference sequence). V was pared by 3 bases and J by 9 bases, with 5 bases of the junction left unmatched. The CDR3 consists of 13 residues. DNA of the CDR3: TGTGCCAGTAGTATGCAGCGGGAACGTGAGCAGTTCTTC. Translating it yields CASSMQREREQFF. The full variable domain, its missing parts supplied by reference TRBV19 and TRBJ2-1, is DGGITQSPKYLFRKEGQNVTLSCEQNLNHDAMYWYRQDPGQGLRLIYYSQIVNDFQKGDIAEGYSVSREKKESFPLTVTSAQKNPTAFYLCASSMQREREQFFGPGTRLTVL.

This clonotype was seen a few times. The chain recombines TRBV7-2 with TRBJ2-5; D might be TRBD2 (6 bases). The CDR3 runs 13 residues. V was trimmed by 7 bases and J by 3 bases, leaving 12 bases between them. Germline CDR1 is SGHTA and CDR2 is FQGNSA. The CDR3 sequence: CASISGSEETQYF. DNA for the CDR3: TGTGCCAGCATCAGCGGGTCCGAAGAGACCCAGTACTTC.

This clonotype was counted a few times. The CDR3: CATQGGRDIQYF. In DNA, the CDR3 is TGTGCCACCCAAGGGGGGAGAGACATTCAGTACTTC. The chain uses TRBV11-2 and TRBJ2-4, with D perhaps TRBD1 or TRBD2 (6 bases each). The germline V gene encodes CDR1 SGHAT and CDR2 FQNNGV. The CDR3 runs to 12 residues. V dropped 10 bases and J dropped 8 bases, with 15 bases sitting between them.

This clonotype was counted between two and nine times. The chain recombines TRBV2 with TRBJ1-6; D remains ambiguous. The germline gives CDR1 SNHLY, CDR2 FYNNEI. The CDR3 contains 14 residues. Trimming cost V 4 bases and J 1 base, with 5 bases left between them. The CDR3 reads CASSVRSYNSPLHF. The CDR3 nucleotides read TGTGCCAGCAGTGTTCGGTCCTATAATTCACCCCTCCACTTT.

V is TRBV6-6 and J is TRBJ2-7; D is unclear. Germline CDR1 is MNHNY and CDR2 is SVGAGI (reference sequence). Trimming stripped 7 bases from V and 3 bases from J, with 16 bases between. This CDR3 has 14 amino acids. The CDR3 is CASIVGPEGYEQYF. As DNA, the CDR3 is TGTGCCAGCATCGTCGGGCCGGAAGGCTACGAGCAGTACTTC.

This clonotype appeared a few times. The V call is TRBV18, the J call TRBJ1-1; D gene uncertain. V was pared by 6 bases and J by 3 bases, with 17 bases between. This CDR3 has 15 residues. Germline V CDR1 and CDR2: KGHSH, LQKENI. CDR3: CASSPGLGRDTEAFF. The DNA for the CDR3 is TGTGCCAGCTCCCCCGGACTCGGGAGGGACACTGAAGCTTTCTTT.

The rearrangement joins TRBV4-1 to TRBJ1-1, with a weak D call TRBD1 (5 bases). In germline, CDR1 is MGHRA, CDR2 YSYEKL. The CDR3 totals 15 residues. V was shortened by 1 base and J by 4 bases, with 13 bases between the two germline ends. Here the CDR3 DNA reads TGCGCCAGCAGCCAAGGGTGGGGCGCCGGCACTGAAGCTTTCTTT. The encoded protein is CASSQGWGAGTEAFF.

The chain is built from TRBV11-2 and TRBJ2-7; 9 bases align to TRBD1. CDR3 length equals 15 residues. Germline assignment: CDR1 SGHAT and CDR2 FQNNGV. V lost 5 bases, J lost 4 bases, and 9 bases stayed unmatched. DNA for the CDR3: TGTGCCAGCAGCACTTACAGGGGGCGTTGGTACGAGCAGTACTTC. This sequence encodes CASSTYRGRWYEQYF.

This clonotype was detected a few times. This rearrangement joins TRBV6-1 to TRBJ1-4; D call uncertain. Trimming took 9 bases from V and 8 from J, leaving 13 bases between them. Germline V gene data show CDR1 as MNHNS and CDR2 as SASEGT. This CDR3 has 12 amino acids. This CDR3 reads CASRTIGEKLFF. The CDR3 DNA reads TGTGCCAGTAGGACGATAGGGGAAAAACTGTTTTTT.

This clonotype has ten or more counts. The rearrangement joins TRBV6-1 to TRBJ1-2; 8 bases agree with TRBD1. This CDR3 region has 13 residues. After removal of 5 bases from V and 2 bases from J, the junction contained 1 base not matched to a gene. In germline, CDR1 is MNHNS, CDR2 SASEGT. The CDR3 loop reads CASSTGGNYGYTF. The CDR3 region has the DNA TGTGCCAGCAGTACAGGGGGAAACTATGGCTACACCTTC.

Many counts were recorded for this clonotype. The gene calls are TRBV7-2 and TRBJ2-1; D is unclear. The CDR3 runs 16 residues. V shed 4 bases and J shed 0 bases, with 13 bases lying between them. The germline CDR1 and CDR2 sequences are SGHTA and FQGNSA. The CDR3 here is CASSSLVHRSYNEQFF. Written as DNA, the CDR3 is TGTGCCAGCAGCTCACTCGTCCATCGCTCCTACAATGAGCAGTTCTTC. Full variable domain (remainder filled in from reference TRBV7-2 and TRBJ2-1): GAGVSQSPSNKVTEKGKDVELRCDPISGHTALYWYRQSLGQGLEFLIYFQGNSAPDKSGLPSDRFSAERTGGSVSTLTIQRTQQEDSAVYLCASSSLVHRSYNEQFFGPGTRLTVL.

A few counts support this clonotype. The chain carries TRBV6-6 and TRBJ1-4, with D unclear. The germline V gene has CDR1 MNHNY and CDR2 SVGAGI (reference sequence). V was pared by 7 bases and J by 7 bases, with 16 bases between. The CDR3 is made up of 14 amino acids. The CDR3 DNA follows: TGTGCCAGCACTCCCGAGGAAGGACCTGAAAAACTGTTTTTT. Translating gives CASTPEEGPEKLFF.

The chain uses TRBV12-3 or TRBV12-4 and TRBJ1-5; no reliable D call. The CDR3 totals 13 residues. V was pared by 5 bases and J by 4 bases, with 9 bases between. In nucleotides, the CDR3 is TGTGCCAGCAGTAGCTGGCAGAATCAGCCCCAGCATTTT. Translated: CASSSWQNQPQHF.

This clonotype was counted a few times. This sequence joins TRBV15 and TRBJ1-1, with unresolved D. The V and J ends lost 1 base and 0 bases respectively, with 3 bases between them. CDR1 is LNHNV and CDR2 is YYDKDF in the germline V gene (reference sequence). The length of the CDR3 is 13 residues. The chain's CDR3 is CATSRVLNTEAFF. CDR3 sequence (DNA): TGTGCCACCAGCAGAGTTTTGAACACTGAAGCTTTCTTT. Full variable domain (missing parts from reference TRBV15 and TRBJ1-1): DAMVIQNPRYQVTQFGKPVTLSCSQTLNHNVMYWYQQKSSQAPKLLFHYYDKDFNNEADTPDNFQSRRPNTSFCFLDIRSPGLGDTAMYLCATSRVLNTEAFFGQGTRLTVV.

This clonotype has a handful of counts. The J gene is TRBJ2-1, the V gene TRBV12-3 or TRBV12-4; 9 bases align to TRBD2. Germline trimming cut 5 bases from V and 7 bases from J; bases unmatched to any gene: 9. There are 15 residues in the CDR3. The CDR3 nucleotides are TGTGCCAGCAGTCCCGGGACTAGCTTTAGAAATGAGCAGTTCTTC. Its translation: CASSPGTSFRNEQFF.

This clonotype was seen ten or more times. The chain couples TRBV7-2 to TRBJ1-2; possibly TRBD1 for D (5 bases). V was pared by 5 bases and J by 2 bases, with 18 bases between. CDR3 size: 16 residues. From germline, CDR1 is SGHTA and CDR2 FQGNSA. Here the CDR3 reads CASSPGPSRLNYGYTF. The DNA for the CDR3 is TGTGCCAGCAGCCCGGGGCCTTCGAGGCTCAACTATGGCTACACCTTC.

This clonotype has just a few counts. Written as DNA, the CDR3 is TGTGCCAGCAACCCAGCGGGGGGGAATAATCAGCCCCAGCATTTT. Its protein is CASNPAGGNNQPQHF. The chain joins TRBV6-1 to TRBJ1-5, with D tentatively TRBD1 (5 bases). Germline V CDR1 and CDR2: MNHNS, SASEGT. V was shortened by 7 bases and J by 4 bases, with 17 bases between the two germline ends. CDR3 length: 15 amino acids.